This T cell receptor (beta chain) appears in the sequencing data of a study of blood T cell repertoires in COVID-19. About the research overall: COVID-19 samples, acute and convalescent, were from the United States, Italy and Spain. T cells, B-cell-depleted T cells, or PBMCs supplied cDNA or gDNA.

This table comes from immunoSEQ multiplex PCR, and its TCRdb copy is limited to in-frame clones, with some not included. The profile covers roughly 160,000 clones, with around 90% appearing a single time and about 4.9% taken by the ten largest. Trimming removed 4 bases from V and 5 bases from J; junction bases left unmatched: 10. Germline V gene data show CDR1 as LGHNA and CDR2 as YSLEER. The CDR3 is made up of 16 amino acids. While infection was still active, Seattle patients were enrolled and then followed longitudinally. The sequenced material came from peripheral blood. The TCR was taken from a man aged 18 to 30 with COVID-19, enrolled during active disease. The chain is built from TRBV4-3 and TRBJ1-2; 10 bases agree with TRBD1. CDR3 nucleotides: TGCGCCAGCAGCCCTATGGCGGGACAGGGGATATATGGCTACACCTTC. It yields the protein CASSPMAGQGIYGYTF.